This T cell receptor beta chain is drawn from a study of blood T cell repertoires in COVID-19. In germline, CDR1 is MNHEY, CDR2 SVGAGI. The CDR3 runs to 13 residues. Trimming took 5 bases from V and 0 from J, leaving 8 bases between them. The protocol was immunoSEQ multiplex PCR, while the TCRdb copy is restricted to in-frame clones and leaves out a portion. The sample has more than 50,000 clones, 90% seen once; the top ten hold around 8.2%. The receptor was isolated from a woman aged 35 to 49 with active COVID-19. The sequenced sample consisted of peripheral blood. This chain joins TRBV6-5 and TRBJ2-7; D might be TRBD1 (6 bases). The CDR3 nucleotides are TGTGCCAGCAGTAGGGGGATCTCCTACGAGCAGTACTTC. Translated: CASSRGISYEQYF.